Given below is one T cell receptor (beta chain) in context. Its antigen remains unknown. With a J-beta primer mix and a sample-barcoded 5' primer, a second PCR ran roughly 6 to 12 cycles. TCRdb itself ran the 5' RACE reads through MiXCR, one entry per CDR3 protein. The sample shows almost 1 million distinct CDR3 sequences, roughly 47% of them seen only once. This sample stems from a study of blood T cells in healthy people across ages. General study results and limits: Older age coincided with a roughly linear decline in TCR beta diversity per million T cells. Unsorted PBMCs ruled out conclusive naive versus antigen-experienced comparison.

Every donor gave ten milliliters of peripheral blood. V lost 8 bases to trimming and J lost 5 bases, with 14 bases between them. Germline V gene data show CDR1 as SQVTM and CDR2 as ANQGSEA. The CDR3 contains 12 residues. Sequencing was performed on blood. The chain is built from TRBV29-1 and TRBJ2-3, with a weak D call TRBD2 (6 bases). This sequence originates from a woman aged 60-70 years in good health. The CDR3: CSTSWRGDTQYF. DNA for the CDR3: TGCAGCACATCCTGGAGGGGAGATACGCAGTATTTT.